A single sample is the source of the 32 T cell receptor beta chains below, sequenced in a study of T-cell reconstitution after alpha-beta-depleted transplantation in children. Unique molecular identifiers were used to barcode this TCRbeta library. TCRdb redid the calling of the PCR reads with MiXCR, one entry per CDR3 protein. This sample has around 210,000 distinct CDR3 sequences, with about 7% found just once. The material sequenced was PBMCs, taken before TCRalphabeta/CD19-depleted stem cell transplant. All receptors derive from a boy younger than 10 with acute lymphoblastic leukemia, due to receive a stem cell transplant.

This clonotype was counted between two and nine times. The rearrangement uses TRBV9 and TRBJ2-5; 8 bases align to TRBD2. The CDR3 has 14 residues. After removal of 2 bases from V and 1 base from J, the junction contained 1 base not matched to a gene. CDR1 and CDR2 (germline): SGDLS, YYNGEE. CDR3 amino acids: CASSVSGVQETQYF. The CDR3 nucleotides are TGTGCCAGCAGCGTTAGCGGGGTCCAAGAGACCCAGTACTTC.

The table lists this clonotype with a few counts. The chain combines TRBV19 with TRBJ2-3, with D perhaps TRBD1 (5 bases). V lost 7 bases and J lost 0, with 17 bases in between. The CDR3 consists of 16 residues. The germline V gene has CDR1 LNHDA and CDR2 SQIVND (reference sequence). Here the CDR3 reads CASKKGPITSTDTQYF. The CDR3 bases are TGTGCCAGTAAGAAGGGGCCCATAACTAGCACAGATACGCAGTATTTT.

This clonotype showed up just a few times. The chain joins TRBV6-5 to TRBJ1-5; D is unclear. The germline gives CDR1 MNHEY, CDR2 SVGAGI. This CDR3 region has 17 residues. V lost 5 bases and J lost 2, with 19 bases in between. The CDR3 spells CASSPIDELIGNQPQHF. The DNA for the CDR3 is TGTGCCAGCAGTCCTATAGATGAACTTATCGGCAATCAGCCCCAGCATTTT.

This clonotype was seen repeatedly, ten times or more. The chain carries TRBV4-3 and TRBJ2-2; perhaps D is TRBD1 or TRBD2 (5 bases each). The V end lost 0 bases, the J end lost 9 bases, and 8 bases lay between the germline ends. This CDR3 is built from 13 residues. CDR1 is LGHNA and CDR2 is YSLEER in the germline V gene. The CDR3 coding sequence is TGCGCCAGCAGCCAAGACGGGACCCGGGAGCTGTTTTTT. It specifies CASSQDGTRELFF.

The J gene is TRBJ2-1, the V gene TRBV3-1; D ambiguous. Germline lookup yields CDR1 LGHDT and CDR2 YNNKEL (reference sequence). This CDR3 contains 13 residues. V gave up 8 bases and J gave up 9 bases, with 17 bases separating them. The CDR3 nucleotides read TGTGCCAGCTCTGTGGGGTATTGGGGTGAGCAGTTCTTC. Protein sequence: CASSVGYWGEQFF.

The chain employs TRBV3-1 and TRBJ2-7; D gene ambiguous. The CDR3 covers 13 residues. The V end was cut by 4 bases, the J end by 7 bases, with 14 bases between. CDR1 and CDR2 from the germline V gene are LGHDT and YNNKEL (reference sequence). The CDR3 nucleotides read TGTGCCAGCAGCCGACATTCAGACGGGGAGCAGTACTTC. This codes for CASSRHSDGEQYF.

The rearrangement links TRBV11-1 to TRBJ2-7, with 11 nucleotides matching TRBD1. Germline loops: CDR1 SGHAT, CDR2 FQDESV (reference sequence). The CDR3 consists of 19 residues. J lost 3 bases, V lost 1 base, and 14 bases had no gene match. The CDR3 sequence is CASSLGVGPGTGGLYEQYF. CDR3 nucleotide sequence: TGTGCCAGCAGCTTAGGGGTCGGGCCCGGGACAGGGGGTCTCTACGAGCAGTACTTC.

This clonotype was detected many times. J is TRBJ2-7 and V is TRBV6-1, with 12 bases matching TRBD2. The CDR3 totals 16 residues. Germline-derived CDR1 and CDR2 are MNHNS and SASEGT. The V segment lost 6 bases and the J segment 6 bases; nucleotides outside the gene matches: 12. This chain's CDR3 is CASRRDLAGGPSEQYF. DNA for the CDR3: TGTGCCAGCAGAAGAGACCTAGCGGGAGGGCCATCCGAGCAGTACTTC.

This sequence joins TRBV24-1 and TRBJ2-3; D remains unclear. Germline V gene lookup returns CDR1 KGHDR and CDR2 SFDVKD. Trimming removed 1 base at V and 6 bases at J, with 10 bases between. The CDR3 runs 14 residues. The chain's CDR3 is CATSDLGKADTQYF. CDR3 nucleotide sequence: TGTGCCACCAGTGATTTAGGGAAGGCCGATACGCAGTATTTT.

Many counts were recorded for this clonotype. This chain uses TRBV12-3 or TRBV12-4 with TRBJ2-1, with D possibly TRBD2 on 5 matching bases. The CDR3 runs 14 residues. Trimming shortened V by 3 bases and J by 7 bases, and 13 bases separated the two germline ends. CDR3 nucleotides: TGTGCCAGCAGTTTCATGGGAAGAGGGAATGAGCAGTTCTTC. Its protein is CASSFMGRGNEQFF.

This clonotype was observed many times. The chain has TRBV3-1 and TRBJ2-1, with D maybe TRBD2 (7 bases). Between the trimmed V and J ends, which lost 2 bases and 8 bases, there was a span of 10 bases. Germline loops: CDR1 LGHDT, CDR2 YNNKEL (reference sequence). CDR3 size: 13 residues. CDR3 sequence reads: CASSQRGGYEQFF. Here the CDR3 DNA reads TGTGCCAGCAGCCAAAGGGGGGGATATGAGCAGTTCTTC.

The sample holds a few counts of this clonotype. The CDR3 spells CASSDRGGMDTQYF. The CDR3 nucleotides are TGTGCCAGCAGCGACAGGGGTGGTATGGATACGCAGTATTTT. The chain couples TRBV12-3 or TRBV12-4 to TRBJ2-3, with 8 positions matching TRBD1. Unmatched junction bases numbered 8, after V lost 6 bases and J lost 6 bases. The CDR3 spans 14 residues.

The table lists this clonotype with many counts. V usage is TRBV20-1 and J usage is TRBJ2-1; 8 bases agree with TRBD2. The CDR3 sequence is 15 residues long. Germline CDR1 is DFQATT and CDR2 is SNEGSKA (reference sequence). V lost 5 bases to trimming and J lost 7 bases; unmatched junction nucleotides: 13. CDR3 sequence: CSAGSTGRAWNEQFF. The CDR3, as DNA: TGCAGTGCTGGGAGTACCGGGAGGGCCTGGAATGAGCAGTTCTTC.

V usage is TRBV7-3 and J usage is TRBJ1-5, with no clear D. The germline V gene has CDR1 SGHTA and CDR2 FQGTGA. CDR3 size: 13 residues. With 5 bases removed from V and 5 bases from J, the gap between germline ends came to 10 bases. CDR3 in amino acids: CASSQGRDQPQHF. The CDR3 DNA reads as TGTGCCAGCAGCCAAGGACGGGATCAGCCCCAGCATTTT.

This clonotype was detected ten times or more. This chain links TRBV24-1 with TRBJ2-7; TRBD2 might be the D (5 bases). This CDR3 is built from 13 residues. CDR1 KGHDR and CDR2 SFDVKD come from the germline V gene. V was pared by 1 base and J by 3 bases, with 6 bases between. CDR3 sequence: CATSDFTSYEQYF. In nucleotides, the CDR3 is TGTGCCACCAGTGATTTTACTAGCTACGAGCAGTACTTC.

In its sample, this clonotype was seen a few times. The chain employs TRBV20-1 and TRBJ2-3, with 10 nucleotides matching TRBD2. J gave up 4 bases and V 6 bases, and 7 bases lay outside the gene matches. Looked up from germline, CDR1 is DFQATT and CDR2 is SNEGSKA (reference sequence). This CDR3 is built from 14 residues. In DNA, the CDR3 is TGCAGTGCGTACCTAGCGGGAGTAGCAGATACGCAGTATTTT. This codes for CSAYLAGVADTQYF.

This clonotype was found many times. The chain combines TRBV12-3 or TRBV12-4 with TRBJ2-1; D remains unclear. V was trimmed by 3 bases and J by 8 bases, leaving 8 bases between them. The CDR3 consists of 12 residues. CDR3 amino acids: CASSLQAHEQFF. The CDR3 DNA follows: TGTGCCAGCAGTTTGCAAGCACATGAGCAGTTCTTC.

In this sample, this clonotype turned up a few times. V gene TRBV12-5 combines with J gene TRBJ1-1, with D perhaps matching TRBD1 (5 bases). The germline V and J ends were trimmed by 3 bases and 1 base, with 12 bases remaining between them. This CDR3 comprises 15 residues. Germline loops: CDR1 LGHNT, CDR2 FRNRAP. The CDR3 DNA follows: TGTGCTAGTGGTTTTGGGGACTGGTCGAACACTGAAGCTTTCTTT. This translates into CASGFGDWSNTEAFF. The variable domain in full, completed from reference TRBV12-5 and TRBJ1-1, reads DARVTQTPRHKVTEMGQEVTMRCQPILGHNTVFWYRQTMMQGLELLAYFRNRAPLDDSGMPKDRFSAEMPDATLATLKIQPSEPRDSAVYFCASGFGDWSNTEAFFGQGTRLTVV.

This clonotype occurred many times. The V gene is TRBV6-4, the J gene TRBJ1-2; maybe TRBD1 (6 bases). There are 13 residues in the CDR3. Germline V gene sequence: CDR1 MRHNA, CDR2 SNTAGT. Trimming shortened V by 2 bases and J by 4 bases, and 8 bases separated the two germline ends. The CDR3 DNA sequence: TGTGCCAGCAGTGACACCAGGGGCTATGGCTACACCTTC. It encodes CASSDTRGYGYTF.

This clonotype has more than one count but fewer than ten. The rearrangement links TRBV6-2 or TRBV6-3 to TRBJ2-5; D not certain. CDR3 size: 12 residues. Germline CDR1 is MNHEY and CDR2 is SVGEGT. Between the trimmed V and J ends, which lost 8 bases and 5 bases, there was a span of 12 bases. CDR3 coding DNA: TGTGCCAGCCGTAACACCCCGGAGACCCAGTACTTC. This sequence encodes CASRNTPETQYF.

The V call is TRBV9, the J call TRBJ2-3; D possibly uses TRBD1 or TRBD2 (6 bases each). Germline-derived CDR1 and CDR2 are SGDLS and YYNGEE. V lost 0 bases and J 2 bases, leaving 10 bases between the germline ends. This CDR3 spans 15 amino acids. CDR3 loop: CASSVEGGVTDTQYF. CDR3 DNA sequence: TGTGCCAGCAGCGTAGAGGGGGGCGTCACAGATACGCAGTATTTT.

This clonotype showed up many times. The CDR3 is CASSLVLNNEQFF. The CDR3, as DNA: TGTGCCAGCAGCTTAGTTCTTAACAATGAGCAGTTCTTC. The chain employs TRBV7-7 and TRBJ2-1; D unclear. V was trimmed by 1 base and J by 5 bases, leaving 6 bases between them. Germline V gene sequence: CDR1 SSHAT, CDR2 FNYEAQ (reference sequence). The CDR3 is 13 residues long.

The J gene is TRBJ2-3, the V gene TRBV6-1, with D hard to call. Per the germline V gene, CDR1 is MNHNS and CDR2 is SASEGT. V shed 9 bases and J shed 0 bases, with 19 bases lying between them. The CDR3 is 16 residues long. CDR3 sequence: CASLPDTDFSTDTQYF. The CDR3 DNA reads TGTGCCAGTCTCCCAGACACAGACTTTAGCACAGATACGCAGTATTTT.

This clonotype occurred many times. The rearrangement uses TRBV10-3 and TRBJ2-3; D could derive from TRBD1 or TRBD2 (5 bases each). There are 15 residues in the CDR3. Trimming removed 6 bases at V and 0 bases at J, with 13 bases between. CDR1 and CDR2 from the germline V gene are ENHRY and SYGVKD. CDR3 region: CAIRGDGPSTDTQYF. The CDR3 DNA sequence: TGTGCCATCAGGGGGGACGGCCCTAGCACAGATACGCAGTATTTT.

This clonotype was detected many times. The CDR3 DNA follows: TGTGCCAGCAGCTTCACAGGAGAGAAGTTCTTC. Translating gives CASSFTGEKFF. The chain couples TRBV7-9 to TRBJ2-1; the D gene is possibly TRBD1 (5 bases). The germline gives CDR1 SEHNR, CDR2 FQNEAQ (reference sequence). The CDR3 loop spans 11 amino acids. Between the trimmed V and J ends, which lost 3 bases and 14 bases, there was a span of 11 bases.

Many counts were recorded for this clonotype. This chain connects TRBV6-5 to TRBJ2-7; unclear D gene. CDR3 length: 13 residues. Trimming removed 2 bases from V and 0 bases from J, with 5 bases in between. Germline V gene sequence: CDR1 MNHEY, CDR2 SVGAGI. DNA for the CDR3: TGTGCCAGCAGTTACAGACACTCCTACGAGCAGTACTTC. This translates into CASSYRHSYEQYF.

A remark on this clonotype: It may be a read error: a sequence one base away is much more abundant. V is TRBV7-2 and J is TRBJ2-3; no firm D call. The length of the CDR3 is 12 residues. CDR1 and CDR2 from the germline V gene are SGHTA and FQGNSA. CDR3 amino acids: CASSFITNTQYF. The CDR3 nucleotides are TGTGCCAGCAGCTTTATCACAAATACGCAGTATTTT.

This clonotype was counted ten times or more. The rearrangement joins TRBV29-1 to TRBJ2-2, with D unclear. Trimming left V 3 bases short and J 0 bases short, with 2 bases between. There are 12 residues in the CDR3. The germline gives CDR1 SQVTM, CDR2 ANQGSEA. The CDR3 DNA follows: TGCAGCGTTGAGCCGAACACCGGGGAGCTGTTTTTT. This encodes CSVEPNTGELFF.

This clonotype was recorded many times. The chain carries TRBV12-3 or TRBV12-4 and TRBJ1-1; D remains unclear. The CDR3 consists of 14 residues. V was cut by 5 bases and J by 5 bases, with 15 bases left in between. The CDR3 protein is CASSRQIGRTEAFF. As DNA, the CDR3 is TGTGCCAGCAGTAGGCAAATTGGGAGGACTGAAGCTTTCTTT.

This clonotype showed up just a few times. This chain uses TRBV7-9 with TRBJ2-6; 9 bases align to TRBD2. This CDR3 has 16 residues. Trimming cost V 3 bases and J 2 bases; bases outside gene matches: 2. Germline V lookup: CDR1 SEHNR, CDR2 FQNEAQ (reference sequence). The CDR3 here is CASSFLAGAGANVLTF. CDR3 coding DNA: TGTGCCAGCAGCTTTTTAGCGGGGGCTGGGGCCAACGTCCTGACTTTC.

A remark on this clonotype: One base away lies a much larger clone, so this may be a sequencing read error. The chain joins TRBV12-3 or TRBV12-4 to TRBJ2-7; 12 positions agree with TRBD1. The CDR3 extends over 18 amino acids. DNA for the CDR3: TGTGCCAGCAGGTATACCGGGACAGGGGGCGCGGTCTACTACGAGCGGTACTTC. It yields the protein CASRYTGTGGAVYYERYF.

This clonotype was observed many times. One end of the junction fails to match germline, which may point to a read error. The CDR3 loop reads CASRAQGLNQPQHF. The CDR3 DNA reads TGTGCAAGCAGGGCGCAGGGACTCAATCAGCCCCAGCATTTT. The V and J genes are TRBV28 and TRBJ1-5, with a weak D call TRBD1 (5 bases). In germline, CDR1 is MDHEN, CDR2 SYDVKM. CDR3 length: 14 residues.